These 6 T cell receptor beta chains came from one sample sequenced in a study of blood T cell repertoires in COVID-19. The assay was immunoSEQ multiplex PCR, and TCRdb's table has in-frame clones only and misses some. The repertoire holds about 270,000 clones, with around 89% as singletons. The specimen sequenced was PBMCs or T cells enriched from blood (not recorded which). These receptors originate from a woman aged 45-60 years who had recovered from COVID-19.

This clone was seen more than once but under ten times. This sequence joins TRBV7-6 and TRBJ2-7; D is possibly TRBD2 (7 bases). From germline, CDR1 is SGHVS and CDR2 FNYEAQ. The V end lost 5 bases, the J end lost 7 bases, and 21 bases lay between the germline ends. CDR3 length: 15 amino acids. The CDR3 is CASSPRGGRLGEQYF. CDR3 DNA: TGTGCCAGCAGCCCCAGGGGCGGGAGATTGGGTGAGCAGTACTTC.

This chain joins TRBV19 and TRBJ2-7, with a tentative D call TRBD1 (5 bases). This CDR3 comprises 15 residues. Trimming stripped 4 bases from V and 2 bases from J, with 15 bases between. The germline gives CDR1 LNHDA, CDR2 SQIVND (reference sequence). Written as DNA, the CDR3 is TGTGCCAGTAGTAGCGACAGTGGGGCGCCCTACGAGCAGTACTTC. Its protein is CASSSDSGAPYEQYF.

The J gene is TRBJ2-3, the V gene TRBV12-5; D perhaps matches TRBD2 (5 bases). Germline V gene data show CDR1 as LGHNT and CDR2 as FRNRAP. The CDR3 contains 16 residues. V lost 2 bases and J 0 bases, leaving 12 bases between the germline ends. CDR3 protein: CASGLSRPGSTDTQYF. CDR3 DNA: TGTGCTAGTGGTTTGTCCAGGCCGGGAAGCACAGATACGCAGTATTTT.

The V call is TRBV6-5, the J call TRBJ1-2, with TRBD1 matching over 7 bases. This CDR3 has 14 residues. Unmatched junction bases numbered 7, after V lost 7 bases and J lost 2 bases. Looked up from germline, CDR1 is MNHEY and CDR2 is SVGAGI. Written as DNA, the CDR3 is TGTGCCAGCACCGTACAGGGGTACAACTATGGCTACACCTTC. Its protein is CASTVQGYNYGYTF.

This rearrangement joins TRBV4-1 to TRBJ2-3; D not resolved. The V gene lost 0 bases and the J gene lost 2 bases, with 21 bases spanning the gap. Germline V lookup: CDR1 MGHRA, CDR2 YSYEKL. This CDR3 is built from 19 residues. In DNA, the CDR3 is TGCGCCAGCAGCCAAGACCCCCTTGGTCGAGTTCAAACCACAGATACGCAGTATTTT. This sequence encodes CASSQDPLGRVQTTDTQYF.

This clone was counted a few times. J is TRBJ1-2 and V is TRBV6-2 or TRBV6-3; unclear D gene. Looked up from germline, CDR1 is MNHEY and CDR2 is SVGEGT. The CDR3 contains 15 residues. With 0 bases removed from V and 1 base from J, the gap between germline ends came to 9 bases. CDR3 nucleotide sequence: TGTGCCAGCAGTTACTCGGCGCGGATTAACTATGGCTACACCTTC. Translation: CASSYSARINYGYTF.